The 7 T cell receptor beta chains below all came from one sample that was sequenced in a study of shared clonotypes between healthy human individuals. Assay used: immunoSEQ multiplex PCR; TCRdb lists only in-frame clones, some missing. The sample shows some 200,000 clones, approximately 62% of them seen only once. Material: memory CD4+ T cells sorted from blood. The subset was: CD45RA-negative fraction. The receptor set was obtained from a man aged 30-40 years in good health.

This clone was recorded a few times. This chain uses TRBV29-1 with TRBJ2-5, with D maybe TRBD2 (6 bases). Germline-derived CDR1 and CDR2 are SQVTM and ANQGSEA. V was clipped by 3 bases and J by 5 bases, with 10 bases between them. The CDR3 contains 12 residues. The CDR3: CSVDGGSETQYF. The DNA for the CDR3 is TGCAGCGTTGATGGGGGGAGTGAGACCCAGTACTTC.

This clone has only a few counts. The V call is TRBV11-2, the J call TRBJ1-5; D is ambiguous. Trimming pared 4 bases from V and 0 bases from J, leaving 4 bases between. The CDR3 has 13 amino acids. Germline V lookup: CDR1 SGHAT, CDR2 FQNNGV. The CDR3 reads CASSYNSNQPQHF. The CDR3 DNA is TGTGCCAGCAGCTACAATAGCAATCAGCCCCAGCATTTT.

V is TRBV6-1 and J is TRBJ2-7; no definite D call. Germline V gives CDR1 MNHNS, CDR2 SASEGT. This CDR3 comprises 13 residues. V shed 10 bases and J shed 2 bases, with 15 bases lying between them. This CDR3 is CATSQRAPYEQYF. Here the CDR3 DNA reads TGTGCCACCTCCCAAAGGGCCCCCTACGAGCAGTACTTC.

The rearrangement uses TRBV28 and TRBJ1-2; D gene ambiguous. V lost 6 bases and J 4 bases, leaving 6 bases between the germline ends. The CDR3 has 11 amino acids. Germline lookup yields CDR1 MDHEN and CDR2 SYDVKM. The CDR3 region is CASSAVYGYTF. The CDR3 DNA reads as TGTGCCAGCAGCGCAGTCTATGGCTACACCTTC.

This rearrangement joins TRBV2 to TRBJ2-5; TRBD1 agrees at 12 bases. The CDR3 has 15 residues. V lost 4 bases and J lost 5; bases outside the gene matches: 5. Germline loops: CDR1 SNHLY, CDR2 FYNNEI. CDR3 amino acids: CASSAGTGGDETQYF. CDR3 sequence (DNA): TGTGCCAGCAGTGCTGGGACAGGGGGCGATGAGACCCAGTACTTC.

The CDR3 DNA reads TGTGCCAGCGCCGACGGGGGGGCCAATCAGCCCCAGCATTTT. It is translated as CASADGGANQPQHF. The rearrangement links TRBV6-6 to TRBJ1-5; D may be TRBD1 (6 bases). Trimming shortened V by 8 bases and J by 3 bases, and 14 bases separated the two germline ends. CDR1 and CDR2 from the germline V gene are MNHNY and SVGAGI (reference sequence). CDR3 length: 14 residues.

The J gene is TRBJ1-5, the V gene TRBV30, with D hard to call. Deletions cut 1 base from V and 7 bases from J, with 11 bases between. The CDR3 consists of 13 residues. The germline V gene has CDR1 GTSNPN and CDR2 SVGIG (reference sequence). CDR3 protein: CAWSELGSQPQHF. The DNA of the CDR3 is TGTGCCTGGAGTGAACTTGGAAGCCAGCCCCAGCATTTT.